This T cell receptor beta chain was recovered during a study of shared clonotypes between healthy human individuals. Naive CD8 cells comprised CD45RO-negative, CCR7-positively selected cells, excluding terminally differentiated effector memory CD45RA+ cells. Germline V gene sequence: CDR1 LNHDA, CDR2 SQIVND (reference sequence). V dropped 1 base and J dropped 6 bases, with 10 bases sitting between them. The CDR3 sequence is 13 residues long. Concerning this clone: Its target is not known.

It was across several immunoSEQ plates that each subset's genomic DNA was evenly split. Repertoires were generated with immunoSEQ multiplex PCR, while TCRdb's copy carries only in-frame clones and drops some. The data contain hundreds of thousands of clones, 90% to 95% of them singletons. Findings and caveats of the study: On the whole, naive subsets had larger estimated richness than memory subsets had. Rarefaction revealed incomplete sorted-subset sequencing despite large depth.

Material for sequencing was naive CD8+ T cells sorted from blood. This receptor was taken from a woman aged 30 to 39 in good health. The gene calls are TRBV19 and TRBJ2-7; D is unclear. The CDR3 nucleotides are TGTGCCAGTAGTATAGCTTCCGCATCCGAGCAGTACTTC. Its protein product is CASSIASASEQYF.